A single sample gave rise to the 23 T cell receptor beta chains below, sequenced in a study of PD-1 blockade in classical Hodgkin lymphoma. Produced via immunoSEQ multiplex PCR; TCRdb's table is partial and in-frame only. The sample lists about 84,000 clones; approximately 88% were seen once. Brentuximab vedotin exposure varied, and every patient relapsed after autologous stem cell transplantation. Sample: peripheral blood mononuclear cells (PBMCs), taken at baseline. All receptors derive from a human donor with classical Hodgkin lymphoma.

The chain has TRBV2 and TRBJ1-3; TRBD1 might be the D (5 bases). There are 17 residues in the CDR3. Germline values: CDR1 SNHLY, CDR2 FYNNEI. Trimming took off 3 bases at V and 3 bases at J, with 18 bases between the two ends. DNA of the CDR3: TGTGCCAGCAGTGATTTTAGGGACTGGACTTTTGGAAACACCATATATTTT. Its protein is CASSDFRDWTFGNTIYF.

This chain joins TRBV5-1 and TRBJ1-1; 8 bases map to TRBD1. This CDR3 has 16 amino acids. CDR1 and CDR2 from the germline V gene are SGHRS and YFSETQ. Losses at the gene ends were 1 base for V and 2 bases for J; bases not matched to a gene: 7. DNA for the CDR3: TGCGCCAGCAGCTTGTTACCAGGGGGCGAAAACACTGAAGCTTTCTTT. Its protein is CASSLLPGGENTEAFF.

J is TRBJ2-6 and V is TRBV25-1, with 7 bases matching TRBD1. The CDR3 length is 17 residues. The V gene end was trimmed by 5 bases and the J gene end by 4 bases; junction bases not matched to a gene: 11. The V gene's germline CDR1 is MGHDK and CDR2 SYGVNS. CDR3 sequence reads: CASSNPTGSEGANVLTF. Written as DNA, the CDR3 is TGTGCCAGCAGTAACCCGACAGGGTCAGAGGGGGCCAACGTCCTGACTTTC.

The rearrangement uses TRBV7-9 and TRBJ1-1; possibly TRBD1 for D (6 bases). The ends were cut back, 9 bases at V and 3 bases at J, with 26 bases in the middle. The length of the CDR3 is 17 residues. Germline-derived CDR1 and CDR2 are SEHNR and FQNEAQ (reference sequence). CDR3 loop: CASLGLGGEGWDTEAFF. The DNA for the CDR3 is TGTGCCAGTCTGGGGCTGGGGGGCGAAGGATGGGACACTGAAGCTTTCTTT.

This CDR3 reads CASSGGQANTEAFF. DNA for the CDR3: TGTGCCAGCAGCGGGGGACAGGCAAACACTGAAGCTTTCTTT. J is TRBJ1-1 and V is TRBV9; TRBD1 matches 8 bases. Per germline, CDR1 SGDLS and CDR2 YYNGEE. The CDR3 covers 14 residues. V trimming: 3 bases; J trimming: 2 bases; junction bases outside the gene matches: 3.

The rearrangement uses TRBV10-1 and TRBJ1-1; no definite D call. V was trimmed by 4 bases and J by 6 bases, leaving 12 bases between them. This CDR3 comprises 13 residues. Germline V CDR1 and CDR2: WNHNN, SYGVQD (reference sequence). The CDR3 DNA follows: TGCGCCAGCAGTGCTCAAGGCTACGCTGAAGCTTTCTTT. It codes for CASSAQGYAEAFF.

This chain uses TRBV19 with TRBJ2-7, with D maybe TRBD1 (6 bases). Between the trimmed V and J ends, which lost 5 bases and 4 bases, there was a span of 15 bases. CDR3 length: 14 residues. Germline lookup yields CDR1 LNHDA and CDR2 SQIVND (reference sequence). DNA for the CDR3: TGTGCCAGTAGTTCTGGGACATCGGGATACGAGCAGTACTTC. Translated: CASSSGTSGYEQYF.

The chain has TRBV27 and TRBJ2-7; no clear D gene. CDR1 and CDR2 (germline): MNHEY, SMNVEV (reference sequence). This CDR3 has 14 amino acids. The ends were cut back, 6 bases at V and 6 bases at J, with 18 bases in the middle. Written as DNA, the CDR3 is TGTGCCAGCAGCTCAAGGGCCGCGCAATCCGAGCAGTACTTC. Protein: CASSSRAAQSEQYF.

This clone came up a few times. CDR3 protein: CSVKEGIGYTF. CDR3 nucleotides: TGCAGCGTTAAGGAGGGTATTGGCTACACCTTC. The chain joins TRBV29-1 to TRBJ1-2; D not resolved. CDR1 is SQVTM and CDR2 is ANQGSEA in the germline V gene. The length of the CDR3 is 11 residues. Trimming cost V 5 bases and J 7 bases, with 11 bases left between them. Complete variable domain (other parts from reference TRBV29-1 and TRBJ1-2): SAVISQKPSRDICQRGTSLTIQCQVDSQVTMMFWYRQQPGQSLTLIATANQGSEATYESGFVIDKFPISRPNLTFSTLTVSNMSPEDSSIYLCSVKEGIGYTFGSGTRLTVV.

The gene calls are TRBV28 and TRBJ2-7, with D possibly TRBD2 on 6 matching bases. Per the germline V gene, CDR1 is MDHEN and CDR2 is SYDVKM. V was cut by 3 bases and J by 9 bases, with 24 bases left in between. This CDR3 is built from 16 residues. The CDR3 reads CASSFSGQPGLPRQYF. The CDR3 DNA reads TGTGCCAGCAGTTTTAGTGGGCAGCCGGGACTCCCTCGGCAGTACTTC. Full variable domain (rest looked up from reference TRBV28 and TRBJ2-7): DVKVTQSSRYLVKRTGEKVFLECVQDMDHENMFWYRQDPGLGLRLIYFSYDVKMKEKGDIPEGYSVSREKKERFSLILESASTNQTSMYLCASSFSGQPGLPRQYFGPGTRLTVT.

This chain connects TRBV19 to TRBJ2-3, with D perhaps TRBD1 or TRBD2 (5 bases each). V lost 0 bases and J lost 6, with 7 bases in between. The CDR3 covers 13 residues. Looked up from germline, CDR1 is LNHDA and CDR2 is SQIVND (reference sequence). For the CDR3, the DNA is TGTGCCAGTAGTATAGAGTGGGGGGATACGCAGTATTTT. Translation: CASSIEWGDTQYF.

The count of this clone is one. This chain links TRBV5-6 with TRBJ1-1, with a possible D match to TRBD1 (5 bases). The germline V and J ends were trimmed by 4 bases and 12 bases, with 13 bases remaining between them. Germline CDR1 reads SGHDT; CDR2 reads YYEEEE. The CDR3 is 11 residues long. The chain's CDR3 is CASSGGLVTFF. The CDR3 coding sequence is TGTGCCAGCAGCGGGGGGTTGGTGACTTTCTTT.

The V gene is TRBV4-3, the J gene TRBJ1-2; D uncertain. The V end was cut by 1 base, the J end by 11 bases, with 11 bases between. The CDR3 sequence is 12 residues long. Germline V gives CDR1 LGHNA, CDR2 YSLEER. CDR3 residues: CASSQGRRDYTF. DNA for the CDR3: TGCGCCAGCAGCCAAGGAAGGCGGGATTACACCTTC.

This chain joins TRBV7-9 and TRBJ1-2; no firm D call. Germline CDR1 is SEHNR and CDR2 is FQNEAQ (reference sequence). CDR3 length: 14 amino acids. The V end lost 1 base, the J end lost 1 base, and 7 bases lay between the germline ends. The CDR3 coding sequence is TGTGCCAGCAGCTTAGGAGAGGGTAACTATGGCTACACCTTC. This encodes CASSLGEGNYGYTF.

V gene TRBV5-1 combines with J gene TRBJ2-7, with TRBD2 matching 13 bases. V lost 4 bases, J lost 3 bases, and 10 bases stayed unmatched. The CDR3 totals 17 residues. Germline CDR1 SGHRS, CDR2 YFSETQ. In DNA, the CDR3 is TGCGCCAGCAGCCCACAGGGGGGACTAGCGGGAAGCTACGAGCAGTACTTC. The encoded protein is CASSPQGGLAGSYEQYF. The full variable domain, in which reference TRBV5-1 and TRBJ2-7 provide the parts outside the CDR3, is KAGVTQTPRYLIKTRGQQVTLSCSPISGHRSVSWYQQTPGQGLQFLFEYFSETQRNKGNFPGRFSGRQFSNSRSEMNVSTLELGDSALYLCASSPQGGLAGSYEQYFGPGTRLTVT.

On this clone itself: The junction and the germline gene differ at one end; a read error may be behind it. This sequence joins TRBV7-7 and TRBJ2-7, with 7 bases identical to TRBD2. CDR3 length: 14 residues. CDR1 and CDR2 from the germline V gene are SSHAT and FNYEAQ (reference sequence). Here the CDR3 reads CASSLSLASGEQYF. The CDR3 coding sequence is TGTGCTAGCAGCTTATCACTAGCGTCTGGCGAGCAGTACTTC. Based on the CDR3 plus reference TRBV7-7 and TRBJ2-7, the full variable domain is GAGVSQSPRYKVTKRGQDVTLRCDPISSHATLYWYQQALGQGPEFLTYFNYEAQPDKSGLPSDRFSAERPEGSISTLTIQRTEQRDSAMYRCASSLSLASGEQYFGPGTRLTVT.

The CDR3 region is CASSLSGQGNEQYF. In DNA form, the CDR3 reads TGTGCCAGCAGTTTATCGGGACAGGGTAACGAGCAGTACTTC. The chain has TRBV27 and TRBJ2-7; 9 bases are a match to TRBD1. V lost 0 bases and J lost 5; bases outside the gene matches: 2. Germline CDR1 reads MNHEY; CDR2 reads SMNVEV (reference sequence). This CDR3 is 14 amino acids long.

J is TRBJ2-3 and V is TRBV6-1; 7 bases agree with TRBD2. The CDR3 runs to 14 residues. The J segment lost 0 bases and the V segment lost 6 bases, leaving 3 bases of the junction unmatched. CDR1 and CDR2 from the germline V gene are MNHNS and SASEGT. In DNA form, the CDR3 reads TGTGCCAGCAGGCGGGAGCGAAGCACAGATACGCAGTATTTT. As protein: CASRRERSTDTQYF.

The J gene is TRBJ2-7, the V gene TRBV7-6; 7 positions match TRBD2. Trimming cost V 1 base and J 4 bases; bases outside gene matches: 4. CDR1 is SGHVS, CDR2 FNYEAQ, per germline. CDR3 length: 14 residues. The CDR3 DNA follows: TGTGCCAGCAGCTTAGACGGGAGGAGATACGAGCAGTACTTC. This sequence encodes CASSLDGRRYEQYF. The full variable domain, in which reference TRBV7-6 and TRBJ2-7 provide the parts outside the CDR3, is GAGVSQSPRYKVTKRGQDVALRCDPISGHVSLYWYRQALGQGPEFLTYFNYEAQQDKSGLPNDRFSAERPEGSISTLTIQRTEQRDSAMYRCASSLDGRRYEQYFGPGTRLTVT.

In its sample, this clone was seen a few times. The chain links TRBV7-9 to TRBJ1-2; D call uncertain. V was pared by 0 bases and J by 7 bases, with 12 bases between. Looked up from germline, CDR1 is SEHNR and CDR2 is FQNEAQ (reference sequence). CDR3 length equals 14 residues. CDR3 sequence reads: CASSLASDEGGYTF. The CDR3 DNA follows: TGTGCCAGCAGCTTAGCGTCGGACGAGGGTGGCTACACCTTC.

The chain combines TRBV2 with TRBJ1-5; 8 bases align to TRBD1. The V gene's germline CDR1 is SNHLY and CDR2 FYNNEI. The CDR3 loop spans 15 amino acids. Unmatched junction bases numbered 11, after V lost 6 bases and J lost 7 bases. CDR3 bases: TGTGCCAGCAGCCCTAGCCAACAGGGGGGCCAGCCCCAGCATTTT. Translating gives CASSPSQQGGQPQHF.

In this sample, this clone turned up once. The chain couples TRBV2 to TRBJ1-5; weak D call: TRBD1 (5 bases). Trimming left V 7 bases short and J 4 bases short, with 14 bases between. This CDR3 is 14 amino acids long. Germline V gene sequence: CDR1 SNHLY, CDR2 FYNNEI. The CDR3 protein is CASMAGPRNQPQHF. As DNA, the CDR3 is TGTGCCAGCATGGCAGGGCCTCGGAATCAGCCCCAGCATTTT.

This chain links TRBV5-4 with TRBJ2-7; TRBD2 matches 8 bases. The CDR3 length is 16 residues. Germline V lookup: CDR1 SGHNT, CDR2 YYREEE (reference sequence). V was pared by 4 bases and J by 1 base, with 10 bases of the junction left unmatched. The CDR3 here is CASSPPGRAGSYEQYF. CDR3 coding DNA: TGTGCCAGCAGCCCGCCCGGGAGGGCCGGGTCCTACGAGCAGTACTTC.